These T cell receptor beta chains were read from a single sample in a study of blood T cell repertoires in COVID-19. Measured with immunoSEQ multiplex PCR; TCRdb has only the in-frame clones, and not every one. The sample has 150,000 to 200,000 clones; roughly 90% are singletons. The sample consisted of peripheral blood. These receptors all stem from a woman aged 55-75 years with COVID-19, enrolled during active disease. Each CDR3 is given with its conserved first and last residue. Fields, in order: D gene, V gene, J gene, clone size, CDR3 DNA, CDR3 protein. A D gene is named only where the DNA matches it firmly. Clone size, where shown, is once, few, many, or a class for clones that have expanded.

d_call: .
v_call: TRBV7-3
j_call: TRBJ2-5
clone_size: once
cdr3_nt: TGTGCCAGCAGCGTAGACGGGATCGGCGAGACCCAGTACTTC
cdr3_aa: CASSVDGIGETQYF

d_call: TRBD2
v_call: TRBV13
j_call: TRBJ2-5
clone_size: .
cdr3_nt: TGTGCCAGCCGATTAGCGGGAGGGCAAGAGACCCAGTACTTC
cdr3_aa: CASRLAGGQETQYF

d_call: .
v_call: TRBV21-1
j_call: TRBJ1-1
clone_size: once
cdr3_nt: TGTGCCAGCAGCGGAAGCGGGAAGGGGGGCGCGAGGGGAGCTGAAGCTTTCTTT
cdr3_aa: CASSGSGKGGARGAEAFF

d_call: .
v_call: TRBV6-1
j_call: TRBJ1-2
clone_size: .
cdr3_nt: TGTGCCAGCAGTGAGGGGCCCGGGCACTATGGCTACACCTTC
cdr3_aa: CASSEGPGHYGYTF

d_call: TRBD1
v_call: TRBV27
j_call: TRBJ2-7
clone_size: .
cdr3_nt: TGTGCCAGCAGTCTACCCCGGGACAGGGGCAACGAGCAGTACTTC
cdr3_aa: CASSLPRDRGNEQYF

d_call: .
v_call: TRBV10-3
j_call: TRBJ2-7
clone_size: .
cdr3_nt: TGTGCCATCAGTGAGGACAGAGAAGCGGGCGAGCAGTACTTC
cdr3_aa: CAISEDREAGEQYF

d_call: TRBD1
v_call: TRBV6-2/TRBV6-3
j_call: TRBJ1-2
clone_size: .
cdr3_nt: TGTGCCAGCAGTTCGTCAGTGGTCAGACAGGGAAGAGGCTACACCTTC
cdr3_aa: CASSSSVVRQGRGYTF

d_call: .
v_call: TRBV15
j_call: TRBJ2-7
clone_size: .
cdr3_nt: TGTGCCACCAGCAGAGAATGGGGCGATTACGAGCAGTACTTC
cdr3_aa: CATSREWGDYEQYF

d_call: TRBD1
v_call: TRBV9
j_call: TRBJ2-5
clone_size: .
cdr3_nt: TGTGCCAGCAGCGCTGGCTCCCGGGACAGGGAGACCCAGTACTTC
cdr3_aa: CASSAGSRDRETQYF

d_call: .
v_call: TRBV30
j_call: TRBJ2-7
clone_size: .
cdr3_nt: TGTGCCTGGAGTGTAGAAGGGGCTCCCTACGAGCAGTACTTC
cdr3_aa: CAWSVEGAPYEQYF

d_call: TRBD1
v_call: TRBV27
j_call: TRBJ2-7
clone_size: .
cdr3_nt: TGTGCCAGCAGTCGCGGACAGGCCTTCGAGCAGTACTTC
cdr3_aa: CASSRGQAFEQYF

d_call: TRBD1
v_call: TRBV11-3
j_call: TRBJ2-7
clone_size: once
cdr3_nt: TGTGCCAGCAGCTCCCGGACAGGGAGCCACGAGCAGTACTTC
cdr3_aa: CASSSRTGSHEQYF

d_call: TRBD2
v_call: TRBV4-3
j_call: TRBJ2-1
clone_size: .
cdr3_nt: TGCGCCAGCAGCCAGACACTAGCGGGAGGTGCTTACAATGAGCAGTTCTTC
cdr3_aa: CASSQTLAGGAYNEQFF

d_call: .
v_call: TRBV4-3
j_call: TRBJ1-1
clone_size: .
cdr3_nt: TGCGCCAGCAGCGAACATCCGAACACTGAAGCTTTCTTT
cdr3_aa: CASSEHPNTEAFF

d_call: .
v_call: TRBV9
j_call: TRBJ2-3
clone_size: .
cdr3_nt: TGTGCCAGCTCCCGGACATCCACAGATACGCAGTATTTT
cdr3_aa: CASSRTSTDTQYF

d_call: TRBD2
v_call: TRBV3-1/TRBV3-2
j_call: TRBJ2-2
clone_size: .
cdr3_nt: TGTGCCAGCAGCCCCGGACTAGGGAACACCGGGGAGCTGTTTTTT
cdr3_aa: CASSPGLGNTGELFF

d_call: .
v_call: TRBV7-7
j_call: TRBJ2-2
clone_size: .
cdr3_nt: TGTGCTAGCAGCTTAAGCCCGGGCACCGGGGAGCTGTTTTTT
cdr3_aa: CASSLSPGTGELFF

d_call: TRBD1
v_call: TRBV30
j_call: TRBJ1-2
clone_size: .
cdr3_nt: TGTGCCTGGTCCGGGACAGGGGGTACCTATGGCTACACCTTC
cdr3_aa: CAWSGTGGTYGYTF

d_call: TRBD2
v_call: TRBV4-1
j_call: TRBJ2-2
clone_size: .
cdr3_nt: TGCGCCAGCAGCAGACAAACTAGCGGGAGAGGTACCGGGGAGCTGTTTTTT
cdr3_aa: CASSRQTSGRGTGELFF

d_call: TRBD2
v_call: TRBV25-1
j_call: TRBJ2-5
clone_size: .
cdr3_nt: TGTGCCAGCATGTCGGGGGGAGTGGGGGTCCAAGAGACCCAGTACTTC
cdr3_aa: CASMSGGVGVQETQYF

d_call: .
v_call: TRBV7-6
j_call: TRBJ1-5
clone_size: .
cdr3_nt: TGTGCCAGCAGCTTAGGTAGACAGAAGAGTCAGCCCCAGCATTTT
cdr3_aa: CASSLGRQKSQPQHF

d_call: .
v_call: TRBV4-3
j_call: TRBJ1-2
clone_size: .
cdr3_nt: TGCGCCAGCAGCCAAGAAACGGGGGGGCCTTTAAGGGGCTACACCTTC
cdr3_aa: CASSQETGGPLRGYTF

d_call: TRBD1
v_call: TRBV7-9
j_call: TRBJ2-3
clone_size: .
cdr3_nt: TGTGCCAGCAGCTTAGCGGGACAGCACACAGATACGCAGTATTTT
cdr3_aa: CASSLAGQHTDTQYF

d_call: TRBD1
v_call: TRBV7-8
j_call: TRBJ1-5
clone_size: once
cdr3_nt: TGTGCCAGCAGCTTAGTAGGACAGGGGTCGGTACATCAGCCCCAGCATTTT
cdr3_aa: CASSLVGQGSVHQPQHF

d_call: TRBD1
v_call: TRBV5-1
j_call: TRBJ2-5
clone_size: .
cdr3_nt: TGCGCCAGCAGCTTGGGGACAGGGAGTACGGAGACCCAGTACTTC
cdr3_aa: CASSLGTGSTETQYF

d_call: TRBD2
v_call: TRBV18
j_call: TRBJ2-7
clone_size: .
cdr3_nt: TGTGCCAGCTCACCTAGCGGGAGATCCTACGAGCAGTACTTC
cdr3_aa: CASSPSGRSYEQYF

d_call: .
v_call: TRBV4-2
j_call: TRBJ1-4
clone_size: .
cdr3_nt: TGTGCCAGCAGCCCTCGGGACATTGCAACTAATGAAAAACTGTTTTTT
cdr3_aa: CASSPRDIATNEKLFF

d_call: .
v_call: TRBV12-3/TRBV12-4
j_call: TRBJ1-1
clone_size: .
cdr3_nt: TGTGCCAGCAGAGGACAGCTGGGGACTGAAGCTTTCTTT
cdr3_aa: CASRGQLGTEAFF

d_call: .
v_call: TRBV15
j_call: TRBJ1-6
clone_size: once
cdr3_nt: TGTGCCACCAGAGCGGGCCAGGGAATAACTCTAGCCAATTCACCCCTCCACTTT
cdr3_aa: CATRAGQGITLANSPLHF

d_call: .
v_call: TRBV29-1
j_call: TRBJ1-1
clone_size: .
cdr3_nt: TGCAGCGTTGGCCAGGGGATAGCTGAAGCTTTCTTT
cdr3_aa: CSVGQGIAEAFF

d_call: .
v_call: TRBV29-1
j_call: TRBJ2-2
clone_size: .
cdr3_nt: TGCAGCGTTGCCGGGGGACCGAACACCGGGGAGCTGTTTTTT
cdr3_aa: CSVAGGPNTGELFF

d_call: TRBD2
v_call: TRBV27
j_call: TRBJ2-7
clone_size: .
cdr3_nt: TGTGCCAGCAGTTCCCAGCGGGAGACCTACGAGCAGTACTTC
cdr3_aa: CASSSQRETYEQYF

d_call: TRBD2
v_call: TRBV11-2
j_call: TRBJ2-1
clone_size: .
cdr3_nt: TGTGCCAGCAGCTTAGTTGCGGGGGCCTACAATGAGCAGTTCTTC
cdr3_aa: CASSLVAGAYNEQFF

d_call: .
v_call: TRBV6-1
j_call: TRBJ1-1
clone_size: .
cdr3_nt: TGTGCCAGCAGTGAAATACAGGGCTCTGAAGCTTTCTTT
cdr3_aa: CASSEIQGSEAFF

d_call: .
v_call: TRBV6-5
j_call: TRBJ1-5
clone_size: .
cdr3_nt: TGTGCCAGCAGTTACAGGACAGCTTATCAGCCCCAGCATTTT
cdr3_aa: CASSYRTAYQPQHF

d_call: .
v_call: TRBV18
j_call: TRBJ2-7
clone_size: once
cdr3_nt: TGTGCCAGCTCACCGGCGGGCGAGCAGTACTTC
cdr3_aa: CASSPAGEQYF

d_call: .
v_call: TRBV12-5
j_call: TRBJ2-7
clone_size: .
cdr3_nt: TGTGCTAGTGGTTTTGGGGAGTCAGCTTTATACGAGCAGTACTTC
cdr3_aa: CASGFGESALYEQYF

d_call: .
v_call: TRBV24-1
j_call: TRBJ2-1
clone_size: .
cdr3_nt: TGTGCCACCAGTGATCGACTTGCGGGAACTGAGCAGTTCTTC
cdr3_aa: CATSDRLAGTEQFF

d_call: .
v_call: TRBV5-1
j_call: TRBJ2-2
clone_size: .
cdr3_nt: TGCGCCAGCAGCTTGGACATGGACACCGGGGAGCTGTTTTTT
cdr3_aa: CASSLDMDTGELFF

d_call: TRBD2
v_call: TRBV3-1/TRBV3-2
j_call: TRBJ2-7
clone_size: .
cdr3_nt: TGTGCCAGCAGCCAAGATGGGCTAGCGGGCAACGAGCAGTACTTC
cdr3_aa: CASSQDGLAGNEQYF

d_call: .
v_call: TRBV6-6
j_call: TRBJ1-1
clone_size: .
cdr3_nt: TGTGCCAGCAGTCCCCCGGGGGAGGGCACTGAAGCTTTCTTT
cdr3_aa: CASSPPGEGTEAFF

d_call: TRBD1
v_call: TRBV7-8
j_call: TRBJ2-6
clone_size: .
cdr3_nt: TGTGCCAGCAGCTTAAAGACAGGGGGGCCTCCTGGGGCCAACGTCCTGACTTTC
cdr3_aa: CASSLKTGGPPGANVLTF

d_call: TRBD2
v_call: TRBV7-8
j_call: TRBJ2-3
clone_size: .
cdr3_nt: TGTGCCAGCAGTGTCCAGGCTAGCGGGTACACAGATACGCAGTATTTT
cdr3_aa: CASSVQASGYTDTQYF

d_call: .
v_call: TRBV15
j_call: TRBJ1-1
clone_size: .
cdr3_nt: TGTGCCACCAGCAGAGGGAGGACACTCGGGGGTACTGAAGCTTTCTTT
cdr3_aa: CATSRGRTLGGTEAFF

d_call: TRBD2
v_call: TRBV30
j_call: TRBJ2-7
clone_size: few
cdr3_nt: TGTGCCTGGAGTGCCACTAGCGGGAAGTCAAAATACGAGCAGTACTTC
cdr3_aa: CAWSATSGKSKYEQYF

d_call: TRBD2
v_call: TRBV7-9
j_call: TRBJ2-2
clone_size: .
cdr3_nt: TGTGCCAGCAGCCCCGTGCTAGCGGGAGGCCCCGGGGAGCTGTTTTTT
cdr3_aa: CASSPVLAGGPGELFF

d_call: .
v_call: TRBV5-4
j_call: TRBJ2-1
clone_size: .
cdr3_nt: TGTGCCAGCAGCTTGGTGGGACTTAAGTCCTACAATGAGCAGTTCTTC
cdr3_aa: CASSLVGLKSYNEQFF

d_call: .
v_call: TRBV6-5
j_call: TRBJ2-1
clone_size: .
cdr3_nt: TGTGCCAGCACCCGGGAGAATGAGCAGTTCTTC
cdr3_aa: CASTRENEQFF

d_call: TRBD1
v_call: TRBV4-1
j_call: TRBJ2-7
clone_size: .
cdr3_nt: TGCGCCAGCAGCCCGCAGACAGGGGCCCCCTACGAGCAGTACTTC
cdr3_aa: CASSPQTGAPYEQYF

d_call: .
v_call: TRBV6-5
j_call: TRBJ2-7
clone_size: .
cdr3_nt: TGTGCCAGCAGGTATCCGGGACACCCCTACGAGCAGTACTTC
cdr3_aa: CASRYPGHPYEQYF